This T cell receptor beta chain was sequenced in a study of cytomegalovirus exposure and HLA in healthy donors. Of note for this clone: Its specificity is unknown.

Sequenced by immunoSEQ multiplex PCR; TCRdb stores in-frame clones only, minus some. The repertoire holds approximately 260,000 clones, with approximately 86% as singletons. The V end lost 0 bases, the J end lost 4 bases, and 10 bases lay between the germline ends. This CDR3 has 15 amino acids. Germline V CDR1 and CDR2: LNHDA, SQIVND (reference sequence). Study-wide points: Among TCR beta chains, those listed as cytomegalovirus-associated numbered roughly 150. The classifier was said to identify cytomegalovirus status with high specificity and sensitivity.

The sample taken for sequencing was PBMCs. The source is a woman aged 25 to 45 in good health and CMV-seropositive. The V gene is TRBV19, the J gene TRBJ1-5, with D possibly matching TRBD1 (6 bases). The CDR3 nucleotides read TGTGCCAGTAGTATAGACACAGGGCAGAATCAGCCCCAGCATTTT. This sequence encodes CASSIDTGQNQPQHF.